Listed below are T cell receptor beta chains from one sample, sequenced in a study of shared clonotypes between healthy human individuals. TCRdb's table, derived via immunoSEQ multiplex PCR, lists solely in-frame clones and lacks some. The sample has about 2 million clones, approximately 95% seen once. The sequenced sample consisted of naive CD4+ T cells sorted from blood. The receptors were sampled from a man aged 18 to 30 in good health. Both conserved end residues are part of each CDR3. D genes are given only for firm matches. Size tells how often a clone was seen (once, few, many) or the class of an expanded clone, and some rows leave it out.

NA TRBJ1-6 TRBD1 TRBV19 CASSIGQGNSNSPLHF TGTGCCAGTAGTATCGGACAGGGGAACAGTAATTCACCCCTCCACTTT
NA TRBJ2-5 NA TRBV5-1 CARKRNQETQYF TGCGCCAGGAAGCGGAACCAAGAGACCCAGTACTTC
NA TRBJ1-1 TRBD1 TRBV6-1 CASSARDRVWNTEAFF TGTGCCAGCAGTGCCCGGGACAGGGTATGGAACACTGAAGCTTTCTTT
NA TRBJ2-7 NA TRBV28 CASSPGTVYEQYF TGTGCCAGCAGCCCCGGGACGGTCTACGAGCAGTACTTC
NA TRBJ1-6 TRBD1 TRBV6-1 CASSASRGWDSPLHF TGTGCCAGCAGTGCGAGCAGGGGGTGGGATTCACCCCTCCACTTT
NA TRBJ1-6 TRBD1 TRBV6-6 CASRSDRDNSPLHF TGTGCCAGCAGATCAGACAGGGATAATTCACCCCTCCACTTT
NA TRBJ1-6 TRBD1 TRBV10-3 CAINPQGGNSPLHF TGTGCCATCAACCCACAGGGGGGAAATTCACCCCTCCACTTT
NA TRBJ2-7 NA TRBV30 CAWSRSEPGEQYF TGTGCCTGGAGTCGATCGGAACCGGGCGAGCAGTACTTC
NA TRBJ2-5 TRBD2 TRBV7-7 CASSFTGGREETQYF TGTGCTAGCAGCTTCACGGGGGGTAGGGAAGAGACCCAGTACTTC
NA TRBJ2-7 NA TRBV14 CASSSWQSGSYEQYF TGTGCCAGCAGTTCCTGGCAGTCCGGCTCCTACGAGCAGTACTTC
NA TRBJ1-2 NA TRBV13 CASSLRPRENYGYTF TGTGCCAGCAGCTTACGTCCACGAGAAAACTATGGCTACACCTTC
NA TRBJ2-7 NA TRBV5-1 CASSLGAGTYEQYF TGCGCCAGCAGCTTGGGAGCAGGGACCTACGAGCAGTACTTC
NA TRBJ1-3 NA TRBV21-1 CASRSGTVEDTIYF TGTGCCAGCAGATCAGGGACAGTGGAGGACACCATATATTTT
NA TRBJ2-2 TRBD2 TRBV7-3 CASSPGTSYTGELFF TGTGCCAGCAGCCCCGGGACTAGCTACACCGGGGAGCTGTTTTTT
NA TRBJ1-2 NA TRBV7-9 CASWGALGTYGYTF TGTGCCAGCTGGGGAGCTCTTGGGACCTATGGCTACACCTTC
NA TRBJ1-3 NA TRBV5-4 CASSLDLVSGNTIYF TGTGCCAGCAGCTTGGATCTGGTCTCTGGAAACACCATATATTTT
many TRBJ2-7 TRBD2 TRBV11-2 CASSLPGGGAYEQYF TGTGCCAGCAGCTTGCCGGGAGGGGGTGCGTACGAGCAGTACTTC
NA TRBJ2-7 NA TRBV18 CASSPPGRKNYEQYF TGTGCCAGCTCACCACCGGGACGGAAAAACTACGAGCAGTACTTC
NA TRBJ2-3 TRBD2 TRBV4-3 CASSQEGSGRPTDTQYF TGCGCCAGCAGCCAAGAGGGAAGCGGGAGGCCAACAGATACGCAGTATTTT
NA TRBJ1-1 NA TRBV28 CASSSTSAPNTEAFF TGTGCCAGCAGTTCTACCTCCGCTCCGAACACTGAAGCTTTCTTT
NA TRBJ2-5 NA TRBV9 CASNTPGAKETQYF TGTGCCAGCAACACACCTGGGGCAAAAGAGACCCAGTACTTC
NA TRBJ1-4 NA TRBV19 CASSIQDEKLFF TGTGCCAGTAGTATACAGGATGAAAAACTGTTTTTT
NA TRBJ1-1 NA TRBV5-1 CASTYRGPRGTNTEAFF TGCGCCAGCACCTACCGAGGACCACGGGGTACGAACACTGAAGCTTTCTTT
NA TRBJ1-1 NA TRBV6-5 CATRASGPNTEAFF TGTGCCACCCGGGCCTCAGGGCCTAACACTGAAGCTTTCTTT
NA TRBJ2-5 TRBD2 TRBV5-6 CASSLGAGGRETQYF TGTGCCAGCAGCTTGGGAGCGGGGGGGCGTGAGACCCAGTACTTC
NA TRBJ1-1 NA TRBV28 CASSLQGPRNTEAFF TGTGCCAGCAGTTTACAGGGGCCGAGGAACACTGAAGCTTTCTTT
NA TRBJ2-5 TRBD1 TRBV30 CAWSGQGKETQYF TGTGCCTGGAGTGGACAGGGGAAAGAGACCCAGTACTTC
NA TRBJ1-2 TRBD1 TRBV5-4 CASSHPLGGSSYGYTF TGTGCCAGCAGCCACCCTTTAGGGGGCTCCTCCTATGGCTACACCTTC
NA TRBJ2-7 NA TRBV5-1 CASSFATTSSYEQYF TGCGCCAGCAGCTTCGCTACGACAAGCTCCTACGAGCAGTACTTC
NA TRBJ2-7 NA TRBV7-9 CASSLTRDTYEQYF TGTGCCAGCAGCTTAACGCGGGACACCTACGAGCAGTACTTC
NA TRBJ2-5 TRBD2 TRBV7-2 CASRRVAGKLETQYF TGTGCCAGCAGACGCGTAGCGGGGAAATTGGAGACCCAGTACTTC
NA TRBJ2-1 TRBD2 TRBV10-3 CAIRGDYHNEQFF TGTGCCATCAGGGGGGACTACCACAATGAGCAGTTCTTC
NA TRBJ1-2 NA TRBV29-1 CSVERDGIHGYTF TGCAGCGTTGAACGAGATGGGATACACGGCTACACCTTC
NA TRBJ2-5 TRBD2 TRBV7-9 CASSFSGGDEETQYF TGTGCCAGCAGCTTCAGCGGGGGGGATGAAGAGACCCAGTACTTC
NA TRBJ2-7 NA TRBV5-4 CASSQSRSSYEQYF TGTGCCAGCTCCCAATCGCGAAGCTCCTACGAGCAGTACTTC
NA TRBJ2-2 NA TRBV5-1 CASSVTGEGTGELFF TGCGCCAGCAGCGTCACAGGGGAGGGAACCGGGGAGCTGTTTTTT
NA TRBJ2-2 NA TRBV9 CASSAGASNTGELFF TGTGCCAGCAGCGCAGGGGCCTCGAACACCGGGGAGCTGTTTTTT
NA TRBJ2-5 NA TRBV30 CAWSSRRLGETQYF TGTGCCTGGAGTTCCCGCCGGTTGGGAGAGACCCAGTACTTC
NA TRBJ1-1 NA TRBV18 CASSPVGNTEAFF TGTGCCAGCTCACCGGTAGGGAACACTGAAGCTTTCTTT
NA TRBJ1-3 NA TRBV7-2 CASSLVEGAVGNTIYF TGTGCCAGCAGCTTAGTCGAAGGGGCAGTTGGAAACACCATATATTTT